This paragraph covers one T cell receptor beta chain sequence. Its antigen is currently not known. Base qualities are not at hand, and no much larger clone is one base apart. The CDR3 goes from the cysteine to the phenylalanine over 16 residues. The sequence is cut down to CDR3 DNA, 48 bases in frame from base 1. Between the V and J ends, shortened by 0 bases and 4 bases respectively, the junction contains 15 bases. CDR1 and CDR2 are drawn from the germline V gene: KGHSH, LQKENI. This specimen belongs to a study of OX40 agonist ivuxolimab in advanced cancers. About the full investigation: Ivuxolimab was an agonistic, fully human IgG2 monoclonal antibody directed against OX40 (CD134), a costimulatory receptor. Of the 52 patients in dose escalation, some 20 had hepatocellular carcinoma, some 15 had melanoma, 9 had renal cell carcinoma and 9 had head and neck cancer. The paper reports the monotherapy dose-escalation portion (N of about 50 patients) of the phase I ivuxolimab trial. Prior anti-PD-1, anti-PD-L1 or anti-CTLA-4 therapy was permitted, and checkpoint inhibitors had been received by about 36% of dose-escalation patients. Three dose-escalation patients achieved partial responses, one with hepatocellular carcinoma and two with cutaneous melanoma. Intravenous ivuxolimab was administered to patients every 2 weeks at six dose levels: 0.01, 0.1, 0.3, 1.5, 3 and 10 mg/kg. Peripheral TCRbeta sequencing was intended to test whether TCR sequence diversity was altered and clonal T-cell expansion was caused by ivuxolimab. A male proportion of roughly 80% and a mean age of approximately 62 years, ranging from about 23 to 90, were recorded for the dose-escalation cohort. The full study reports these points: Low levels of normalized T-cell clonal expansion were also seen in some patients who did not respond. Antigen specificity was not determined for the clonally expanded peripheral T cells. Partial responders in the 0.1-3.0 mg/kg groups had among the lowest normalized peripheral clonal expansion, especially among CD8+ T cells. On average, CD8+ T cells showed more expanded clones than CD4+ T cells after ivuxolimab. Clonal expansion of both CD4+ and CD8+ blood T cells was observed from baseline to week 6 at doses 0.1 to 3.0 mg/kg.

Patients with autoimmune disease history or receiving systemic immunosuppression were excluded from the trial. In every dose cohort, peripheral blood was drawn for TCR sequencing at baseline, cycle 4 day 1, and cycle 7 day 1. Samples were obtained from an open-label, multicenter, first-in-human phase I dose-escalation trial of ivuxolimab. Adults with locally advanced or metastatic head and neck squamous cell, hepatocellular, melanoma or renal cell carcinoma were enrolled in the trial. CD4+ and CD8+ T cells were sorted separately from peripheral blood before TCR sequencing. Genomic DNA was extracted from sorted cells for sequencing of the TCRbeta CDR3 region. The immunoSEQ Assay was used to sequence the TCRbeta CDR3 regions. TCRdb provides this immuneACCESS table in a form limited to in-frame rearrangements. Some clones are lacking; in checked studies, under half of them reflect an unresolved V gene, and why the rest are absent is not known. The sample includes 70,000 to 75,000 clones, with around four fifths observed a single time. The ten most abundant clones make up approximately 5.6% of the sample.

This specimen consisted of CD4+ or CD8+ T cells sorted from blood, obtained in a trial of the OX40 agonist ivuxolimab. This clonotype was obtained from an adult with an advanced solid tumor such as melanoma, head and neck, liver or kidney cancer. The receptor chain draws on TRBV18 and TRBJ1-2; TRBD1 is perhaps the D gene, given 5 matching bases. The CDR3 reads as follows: CASSPPSFDSSYGYTF. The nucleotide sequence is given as TGTGCCAGCTCACCACCCTCCTTCGACAGCTCCTATGGCTACACCTTC. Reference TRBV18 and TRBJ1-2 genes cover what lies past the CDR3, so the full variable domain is NAGVMQNPRHLVRRRGQEARLRCSPMKGHSHVYWYRQLPEEGLKFMVYLQKENIIDESGMPKERFSAEFPKEGPSILRIQQVVRGDSAAYFCASSPPSFDSSYGYTFGSGTRLTVV.